This T cell receptor (beta chain) was found in a study of T cells in women clearing cervical HPV infection. Clones were sequenced by immunoSEQ multiplex PCR, and TCRdb holds only the in-frame ones, with some missing. The sample holds tens of thousands of clones. On this clone itself: The read stops 3 residues short of the end of the CDR3; the missing end is completed from the germline J gene.

Per germline, CDR1 SNHLY and CDR2 FYNNEI. V shed 5 bases and J shed 5 bases, with 16 bases lying between them. This CDR3 contains 15 residues. The sequence was obtained from a woman between 18 and 75 years old with a cervical HPV16 infection that either progressed to CIN3+ or cleared (not recorded which). Sequencing was done on a sample of blood buffy coat. The chain couples TRBV2 to TRBJ1-5, with D perhaps TRBD1 (6 bases). The CDR3 bases that were read are TGTGCCAGCAGTAGGGGGATAAGCCCAGATCAGCCC. Translated: CASSRGISPDQP. The full CDR3 sequence reads CASSRGISPDQPQHF.